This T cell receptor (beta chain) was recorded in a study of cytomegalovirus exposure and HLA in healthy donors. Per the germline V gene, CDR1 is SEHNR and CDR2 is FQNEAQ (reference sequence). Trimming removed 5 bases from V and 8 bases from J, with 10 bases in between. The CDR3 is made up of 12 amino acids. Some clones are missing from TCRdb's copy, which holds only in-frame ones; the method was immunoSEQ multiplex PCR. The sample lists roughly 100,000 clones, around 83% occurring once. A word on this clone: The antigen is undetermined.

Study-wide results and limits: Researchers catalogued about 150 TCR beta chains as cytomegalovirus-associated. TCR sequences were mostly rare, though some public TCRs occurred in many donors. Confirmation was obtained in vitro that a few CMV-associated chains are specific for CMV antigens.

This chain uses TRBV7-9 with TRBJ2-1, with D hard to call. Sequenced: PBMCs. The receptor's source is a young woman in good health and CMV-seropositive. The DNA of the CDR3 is TGTGCCAGCAGCCCCCGACTTGATGAGCAGTTCTTC. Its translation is CASSPRLDEQFF.